The entry that follows covers one TCR beta chain sequence. Its specificity is not known. In the original analysis: ImmunoSEQ output lacked quality scores and full-length reads, limiting matched filtering. TCRdb's table, derived via immunoSEQ multiplex PCR, lists solely in-frame clones and lacks some. V, J and clone size are taken as reported in that table, and D and trimming were inferred from the DNA itself. The table includes 2,100,000 or so clones, about 94% detected once. These data come from a study of shared clonotypes between healthy human individuals. Study-level background: With ages of 18 to 49, the donors were a couple of women and a few men. Study results and limitations: Only a few donors were included, so the genetic and exposure-history diversity represented was limited. Shared clonotypes across all four donors exceeded non-shared ones in generation probability.

The CDR3 extends over 13 amino acids. The ends were cut back, 6 bases at V and 9 bases at J, with 12 bases in the middle. Germline loops: CDR1 MNHNS, CDR2 SASEGT. The chain couples TRBV6-1 to TRBJ1-6; D perhaps matches TRBD1 (6 bases). The clonotype comes from a man younger than 35 in good health. The material sequenced was naive CD4+ T cells sorted from blood. Regarding subset: CD45RA+ positively selected. The CDR3 region is CASRSGQASPLHF. The CDR3 nucleotides are TGTGCCAGCAGGTCGGGACAAGCTTCACCCCTCCACTTT.